These T cell receptor beta chains were read from a single sample in a study of cytomegalovirus exposure and HLA in healthy donors. TCRdb's copy holds only in-frame clones and misses some; the assay was immunoSEQ multiplex PCR. The sample has 100,000 to 150,000 clones. Sequenced material: PBMCs. The origin of the receptors is a man between 25 and 39 years old in good health and CMV-seronegative. Each CDR3 is given with its conserved first and last residue. The D gene is left open where the match is weak.

TRBV18,TRBJ1-4,TRBD1,CASSRASGQGREKLFF,TGTGCCAGCTCACGAGCCTCGGGACAGGGTCGAGAAAAACTGTTTTTT
TRBV7-2,TRBJ2-7,TRBD2,CASSHTSGAYEQYF,TGTGCCAGCAGCCACACTAGCGGAGCCTACGAGCAGTACTTC
TRBV10-3,TRBJ2-3,TRBD1,CAIRQGDPTDTQYF,TGTGCCATCAGACAGGGGGATCCCACAGATACGCAGTATTTT
TRBV14,TRBJ2-1,-,CASSLRTLKHNEQFF,TGTGCCAGCAGCCTGAGGACTCTAAAGCACAATGAGCAGTTCTTC
TRBV7-9,TRBJ2-2,TRBD2,CASSSDIAGGNTGELFF,TGTGCCAGCAGCTCGGACATAGCGGGAGGGAATACCGGGGAGCTGTTTTTT
TRBV23-1,TRBJ1-2,-,CASSHRENYGYTF,TGCGCCAGCAGCCACAGGGAGAACTATGGCTACACCTTC
TRBV10-3,TRBJ1-5,-,CAISLGTSSNQPQHF,TGTGCCATCTCTCTCGGGACAAGTAGCAATCAGCCCCAGCATTTT
TRBV7-3,TRBJ2-2,-,CASSPLAPGELFF,TGTGCCAGCAGCCCCCTGGCCCCCGGGGAGCTGTTTTTT
TRBV4-1,TRBJ1-5,TRBD1,CASSQGPKDRAFLSNQPQHF,TGCGCCAGCAGCCAAGGACCTAAGGACAGGGCCTTTTTGAGCAATCAGCCCCAGCATTTT
TRBV7-2,TRBJ1-1,-,CASSLANSLPTEAFF,TGTGCCAGCAGCTTAGCAAACAGCCTGCCCACTGAAGCTTTCTTT
TRBV13,TRBJ2-5,TRBD1,CASSTYRGRETQYF,TGTGCCAGCAGCACCTACAGGGGGCGGGAGACCCAGTACTTC
TRBV6-1,TRBJ2-7,-,CASSTSTDHEQYF,TGTGCCAGCAGTACCTCGACAGACCACGAGCAGTACTTC
TRBV13,TRBJ2-7,-,CASTLGLAATREQYF,TGTGCCAGCACCTTAGGGCTGGCGGCAACCCGCGAGCAGTACTTC
TRBV27,TRBJ2-1,-,CASSRSAGITDEQFF,TGTGCCAGCAGCCGGTCGGCGGGAATCACGGATGAGCAGTTCTTC
TRBV5-4,TRBJ2-5,-,CASSTPTGIPETQYF,TGTGCCAGCAGCACCCCCACAGGGATCCCAGAGACCCAGTACTTC
TRBV7-2,TRBJ1-5,-,CASTPGGSNQPQHF,TGTGCCAGCACCCCGGGAGGTAGCAATCAGCCCCAGCATTTT
TRBV29-1,TRBJ2-2,-,CSVEDPGVAVSGELFF,TGCAGCGTTGAAGACCCCGGGGTCGCGGTCTCCGGGGAGCTGTTTTTT
TRBV7-3,TRBJ2-1,TRBD2,CASSLNGRGYNEQFF,TGTGCCAGCAGCTTGAACGGGAGGGGGTACAATGAGCAGTTCTTC
TRBV5-6,TRBJ1-1,-,CASSPTGVLEAFF,TGTGCCAGCAGCCCGACAGGAGTACTTGAAGCTTTCTTT
TRBV29-1,TRBJ2-1,TRBD1,CSVERGQYNEQFF,TGCAGCGTTGAAAGGGGACAGTACAATGAGCAGTTCTTC
TRBV2,TRBJ2-7,TRBD2,CASPRGGTYEQYF,TGTGCCAGCCCCCGCGGGGGGACCTACGAGCAGTACTTC
TRBV9,TRBJ2-7,-,CASEGRRGEQYF,TGTGCCAGCGAGGGTCGGCGGGGCGAGCAGTACTTC
TRBV5-6,TRBJ1-5,-,CASSLGGGGQPQHF,TGTGCCAGCAGCTTGGGAGGGGGTGGACAGCCCCAGCATTTT
TRBV10-3,TRBJ2-1,TRBD1,CAISTGDEQFF,TGTGCCATCAGTACAGGGGATGAGCAGTTCTTC